Sequencing of this TCR beta chain was carried out in a study of T cells in Graves' hyperthyroidism and ophthalmopathy. Study results and limitations: Most clonotypes expanded in the thyroid (above 0.001) were also present in blood.

Uncontrolled infection, other autoimmune disease, pregnancy or lactation excluded patients. This clonotype showed up just a few times. The antigen is not known. RNA transcripts yielded amplified TCR beta CDR3 regions. The primer set for the first-round RT-PCR of the TCR CDR3 was HTBI. TCRdb processed the multiplex PCR reads anew with MiXCR; each CDR3 protein has one entry. The table shows roughly 260,000 distinct CDR3 sequences, with just over 14% occurring only once. V dropped 4 bases and J dropped 7; count of bases not matched to a gene: 0. The CDR3 consists of 11 residues. The germline CDR1 and CDR2 sequences are SQVTM and ANQGSEA.

Sequences were obtained from blood. The chain links TRBV29-1 to TRBJ2-7, with TRBD2 identical over 11 bases. The clonotype was recovered from a woman in her forties with Graves' hyperthyroidism that later progressed to Graves' ophthalmopathy. CDR3 in amino acids: CSVASGREQYF. The CDR3 nucleotides are TGCAGCGTTGCTAGCGGGAGGGAGCAGTACTTC.